This T cell receptor (beta chain) was recorded in a study of T cell responses to AZD1222 COVID-19 vaccine (dated by TCRdb to the early 2020s). Study-wide context: TCR sequencing covered fewer than 250 trial participants: approximately 200 given two doses of AZD1222 and 26 given two doses of MenACWY control vaccine. Enrollment into the trials was organized by age into subgroups of 18-55, 56-69 and 70-plus years, and those subgroups contained roughly 140, 27 and 60 TCR-sequenced participants, respectively. Summary of the overall study and its limitations: In the small 56-69-year group, the increase in depth fell short of significance, most likely because of low power. Spike-specific TCR breadth and depth rose significantly after two AZD1222 doses compared with day 0 and with MenACWY recipients. Because no day 14 peak-response samples were available, repertoires were characterized only after the peak T cell response. Most participants were white British and females outnumbered males, and the authors suggested that clonal diversity may have been underestimated. Epitopes outside the regions mutated in the B.1.351 and B.1.1.7 variants were reportedly recognized by nearly half of the unique spike-specific TCRs. Conclusions about previously exposed vaccinees were limited because only six AZD1222 recipients were SARS-CoV-2 seropositive at baseline. The whole spike protein was spanned by vaccine-associated CD4 TCRs, and dominant responses were seen in regions 160-218 and 743-854.

A word on this clone: The specificity of this receptor is unknown. No much larger clone is present one base from it, and per-base qualities are unavailable.

The CDR3 regions of human TCRbeta chains were analyzed by immunosequencing. From the authors' description of their analysis: Repertoire TCRs were matched against a reference library of SARS-CoV-2-specific TCRs generated with the MIRA antigen-specificity platform. Breadth was defined as the fraction of unique TCRs that were SARS-CoV-2-associated. Depth was defined as the fraction of total T cells that were SARS-CoV-2-associated. Using the MIRA data, each spike-specific TCR was assigned both to the spike region to which the TCR was reactive and to a CD4 or CD8 class. Log10-transformed breadth and depth values were compared by one-way ANOVA with Sidak's multiple comparisons tests. TCRdb mirrors the immuneACCESS table, restricted to in-frame sequences. Some clones are absent from its copies; in checked studies, under half trace to an unresolved V gene, and the reason for the others is unknown. From that table come the V and J calls and clone size; the DNA was used to work out D and trimming. For this sample the table gives under 50,000 clones, of which around 80% were detected only once. Together, the top ten hold about 22% of the sample.

The time point label for this specimen denotes: about 28 days (+/-7) after the second vaccine dose. What this sample's treatment or condition label stands for: meningococcal conjugate vaccine given as trial control. Vaccinee samples came from UK trials COV001 and COV002, including a single-blind randomized controlled phase 2/3 trial of AZD1222 (ChAdOx1 nCoV-19) in healthy adults. For TCRbeta chain sequencing, PBMC samples were collected from trial participants at day 0 and at day 28 after the second dose. CDR1 and CDR2 are drawn from the germline V gene: SNHLY, FYNNEI. Reading from cysteine to phenylalanine, the CDR3 counts 14 amino acids. Kept here is only the CDR3 DNA, which spans 42 bases and is read in frame from base 1. The germline ends are 14 bases apart after V is trimmed by 8 bases and J by 6 bases.

Here the sequenced sample was peripheral blood, taken 28 days after the second dose of the MenACWY control vaccine. The chain was built from TRBV2 and TRBJ1-6; too little of a D gene remains to name it. This receptor was obtained from an adult who received the MenACWY meningococcal vaccine as a control. The CDR3 protein: CASRAGGRNSPLHF. The DNA is as follows: TGTGCCAGCCGTGCGGGTGGTCGTAATTCACCCCTCCACTTT.